The clone carrying this TCR beta chain was observed a few times. These data belong to a study of blood T cells in healthy people across ages. The draw of peripheral blood yielded roughly 10 milliliters from each donor. Each sample gave at least 6.5 million isolated PBMCs. Alongside a J-beta primer mix, a sample-barcoded 5' primer served in a second PCR lasting 7 to 11 cycles. Paired-end reads containing CDR3 totaled no fewer than 3 million for each sample. TCRdb called the 5' RACE reads again in MiXCR, with one record for every CDR3 protein. The table records fewer than 800,000 distinct CDR3 sequences, more than 20% of them present only once. The receptor's source is a man between 65 and 80 years old in good health. The sequenced sample was blood.

CDR3 loop: CASGGQYF. CDR3 in DNA: TGCGCCAGCGGGGGCCAGTACTTC. The J gene is TRBJ2-5, the V gene TRBV23-1; D may be TRBD1 or TRBD2 (5 bases each). TRBV23-1 is marked as an open reading frame, function uncertain. CDR3 length: 8 amino acids. V was trimmed by 8 bases and J by 10 bases, leaving 5 bases between them.